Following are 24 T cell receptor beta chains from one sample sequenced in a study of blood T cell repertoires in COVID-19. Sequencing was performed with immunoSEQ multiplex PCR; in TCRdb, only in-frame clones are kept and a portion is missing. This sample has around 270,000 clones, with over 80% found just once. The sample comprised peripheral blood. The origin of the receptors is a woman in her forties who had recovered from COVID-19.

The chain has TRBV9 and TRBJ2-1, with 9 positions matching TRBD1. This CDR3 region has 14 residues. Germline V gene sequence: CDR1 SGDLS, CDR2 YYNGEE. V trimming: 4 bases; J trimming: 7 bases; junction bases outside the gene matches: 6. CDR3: CASSHPGQGNEQFF. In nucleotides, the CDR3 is TGTGCCAGCAGCCACCCGGGACAGGGAAATGAGCAGTTCTTC.

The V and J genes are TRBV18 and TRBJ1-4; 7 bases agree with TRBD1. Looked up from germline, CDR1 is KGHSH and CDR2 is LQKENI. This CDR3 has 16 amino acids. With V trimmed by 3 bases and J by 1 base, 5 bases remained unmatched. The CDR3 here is CASSPRQGGTNEKLFF. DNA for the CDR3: TGTGCCAGCTCACCGCGCCAGGGGGGAACTAATGAAAAACTGTTTTTT.

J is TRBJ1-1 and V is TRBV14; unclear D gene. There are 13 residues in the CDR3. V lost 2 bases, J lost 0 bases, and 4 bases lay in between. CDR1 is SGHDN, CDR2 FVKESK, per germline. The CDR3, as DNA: TGTGCCAGCAGCCAATCTCTGAACACTGAAGCTTTCTTT. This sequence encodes CASSQSLNTEAFF. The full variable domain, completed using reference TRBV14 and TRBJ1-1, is EAGVTQFPSHSVIEKGQTVTLRCDPISGHDNLYWYRRVMGKEIKFLLHFVKESKQDESGMPNNRFLAERTGGTYSTLKVQPAELEDSGVYFCASSQSLNTEAFFGQGTRLTVV.

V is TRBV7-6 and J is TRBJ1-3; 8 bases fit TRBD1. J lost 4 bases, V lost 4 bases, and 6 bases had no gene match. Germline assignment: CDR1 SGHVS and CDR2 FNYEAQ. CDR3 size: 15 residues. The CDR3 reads CASSSARTGGNTIYF. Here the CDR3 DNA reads TGTGCCAGCAGCTCAGCCCGGACAGGGGGAAACACCATATATTTT.

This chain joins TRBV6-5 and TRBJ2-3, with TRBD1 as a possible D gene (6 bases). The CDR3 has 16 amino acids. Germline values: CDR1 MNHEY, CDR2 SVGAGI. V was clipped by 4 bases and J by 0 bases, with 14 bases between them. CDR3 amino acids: CASSSDRLGSTDTQYF. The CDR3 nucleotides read TGTGCCAGCAGTTCGGACAGACTTGGGAGCACAGATACGCAGTATTTT.

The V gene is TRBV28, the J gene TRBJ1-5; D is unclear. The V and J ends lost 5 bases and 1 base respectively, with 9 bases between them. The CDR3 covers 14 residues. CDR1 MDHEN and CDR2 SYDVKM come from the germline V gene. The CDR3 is CASSRRSSNQPQHF. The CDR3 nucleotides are TGTGCCAGCAGTAGGCGGTCCAGCAATCAGCCCCAGCATTTT. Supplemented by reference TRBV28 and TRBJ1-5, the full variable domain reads DVKVTQSSRYLVKRTGEKVFLECVQDMDHENMFWYRQDPGLGLRLIYFSYDVKMKEKGDIPEGYSVSREKKERFSLILESASTNQTSMYLCASSRRSSNQPQHFGDGTRLSIL.

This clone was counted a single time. DNA for the CDR3: TGTGCCAGCAGCCTTGGGACAGCTTATAGCAATCAGCCCCAGCATTTT. Translated, it gives CASSLGTAYSNQPQHF. V is TRBV7-2 and J is TRBJ1-5; 7 bases line up with TRBD1. CDR1 is SGHTA, CDR2 FQGNSA, per germline. The trim removed 5 bases at V and 0 bases at J, leaving 7 bases unmatched. CDR3 size: 16 residues.

The CDR3 DNA follows: TGTGCCAGCAGCCAAGAAATGGGTAGCAATGGCTACACCTTC. It translates to CASSQEMGSNGYTF. V is TRBV3-1 (or the pseudogene TRBV3-2) and J is TRBJ1-2; the D is unclear. This CDR3 has 14 amino acids. Germline values: CDR1 LGHDT, CDR2 YNNKEL (reference sequence). V lost 0 bases and J 6 bases, leaving 11 bases between the germline ends.

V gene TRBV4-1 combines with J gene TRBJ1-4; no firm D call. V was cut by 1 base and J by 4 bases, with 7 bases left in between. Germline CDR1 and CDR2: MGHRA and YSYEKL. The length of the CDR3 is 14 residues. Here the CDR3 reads CASSQGQVNEKLFF. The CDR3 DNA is TGCGCCAGCAGCCAAGGACAAGTTAATGAAAAACTGTTTTTT.

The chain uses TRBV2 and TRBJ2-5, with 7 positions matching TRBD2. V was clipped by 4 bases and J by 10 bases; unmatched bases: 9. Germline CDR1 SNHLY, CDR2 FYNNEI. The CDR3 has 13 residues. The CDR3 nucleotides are TGTGCCAGCAGTGCCGAGCGGGGCTTCGACCAGTACTTC. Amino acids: CASSAERGFDQYF.

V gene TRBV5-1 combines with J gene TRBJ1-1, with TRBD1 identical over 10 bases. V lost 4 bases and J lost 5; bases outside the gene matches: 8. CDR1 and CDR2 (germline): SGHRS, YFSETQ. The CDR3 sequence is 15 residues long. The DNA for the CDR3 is TGCGCCAGCAGCCCGCCAGTGGACAGGGGGACTGAAGCTTTCTTT. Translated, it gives CASSPPVDRGTEAFF. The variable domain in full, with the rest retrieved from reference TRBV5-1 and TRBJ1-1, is KAGVTQTPRYLIKTRGQQVTLSCSPISGHRSVSWYQQTPGQGLQFLFEYFSETQRNKGNFPGRFSGRQFSNSRSEMNVSTLELGDSALYLCASSPPVDRGTEAFFGQGTRLTVV.

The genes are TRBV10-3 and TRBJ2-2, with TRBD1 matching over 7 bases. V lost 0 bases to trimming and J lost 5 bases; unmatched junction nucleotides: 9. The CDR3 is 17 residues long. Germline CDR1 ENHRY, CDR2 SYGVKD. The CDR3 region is CAISESRGGAWTGELFF. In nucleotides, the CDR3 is TGTGCCATCAGTGAGTCTCGAGGGGGCGCGTGGACCGGGGAGCTGTTTTTT.

The CDR3 bases are TGTGCCAGCAGCTTATTCTCGCCGGGAGGAAGGAACACTGAAGCTTTCTTT. This translates into CASSLFSPGGRNTEAFF. This rearrangement joins TRBV7-8 to TRBJ1-1; D gene uncertain. V was clipped by 2 bases and J by 1 base, with 17 bases between them. This CDR3 region has 17 residues. CDR1 and CDR2 (germline): SGHVS, FQNEAQ.

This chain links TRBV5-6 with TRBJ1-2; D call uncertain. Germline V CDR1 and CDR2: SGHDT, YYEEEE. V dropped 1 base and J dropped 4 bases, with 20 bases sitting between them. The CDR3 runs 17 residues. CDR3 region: CASSLFQTEVLTYGYTF. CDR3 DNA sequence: TGTGCCAGCAGCTTGTTTCAGACGGAGGTCCTCACCTATGGCTACACCTTC.

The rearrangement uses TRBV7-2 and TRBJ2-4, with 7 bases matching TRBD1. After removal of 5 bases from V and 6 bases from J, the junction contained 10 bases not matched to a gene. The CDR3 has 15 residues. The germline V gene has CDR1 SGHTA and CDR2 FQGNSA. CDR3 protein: CASSPRSTGVNIQYF. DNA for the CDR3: TGTGCCAGCAGCCCGAGAAGCACAGGGGTAAACATTCAGTACTTC.

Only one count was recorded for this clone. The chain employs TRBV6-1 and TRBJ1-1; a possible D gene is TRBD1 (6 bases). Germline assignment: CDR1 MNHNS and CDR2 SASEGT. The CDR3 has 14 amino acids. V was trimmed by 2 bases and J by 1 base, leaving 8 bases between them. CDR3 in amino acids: CASSETGTNTEAFF. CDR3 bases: TGTGCCAGCAGTGAAACAGGGACGAACACTGAAGCTTTCTTT.

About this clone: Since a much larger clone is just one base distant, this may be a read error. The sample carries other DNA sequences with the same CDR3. The CDR3 reads CASSGQGNQPQHF. The CDR3 DNA reads TGTGCCAGCAGTGGACAGGGCAATCAGCCCCAGCATTTT. This chain joins TRBV2 and TRBJ1-5; D possibly corresponds to TRBD1 (6 bases). V was shortened by 4 bases and J by 2 bases, with 6 bases between the two germline ends. Germline V gene lookup returns CDR1 SNHLY and CDR2 FYNNEI. The CDR3 consists of 13 residues.

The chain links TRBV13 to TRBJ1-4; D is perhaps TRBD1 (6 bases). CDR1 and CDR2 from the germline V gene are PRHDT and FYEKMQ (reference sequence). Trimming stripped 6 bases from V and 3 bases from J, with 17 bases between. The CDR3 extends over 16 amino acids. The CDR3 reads CASSQGIGVPNEKLFF. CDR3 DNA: TGTGCCAGCAGTCAGGGGATAGGGGTCCCTAATGAAAAACTGTTTTTT.

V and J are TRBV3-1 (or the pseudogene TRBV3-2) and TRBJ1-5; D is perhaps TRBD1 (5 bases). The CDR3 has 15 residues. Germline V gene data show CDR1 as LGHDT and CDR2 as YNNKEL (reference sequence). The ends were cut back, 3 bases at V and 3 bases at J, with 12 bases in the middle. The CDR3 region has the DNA TGTGCCAGCAGCCAGCAGGGTATTGACAATCAGCCCCAGCATTTT. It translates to CASSQQGIDNQPQHF.

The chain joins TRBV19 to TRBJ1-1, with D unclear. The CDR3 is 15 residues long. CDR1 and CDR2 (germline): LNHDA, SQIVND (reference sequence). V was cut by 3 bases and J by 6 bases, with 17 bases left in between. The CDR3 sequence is CASSIGREPRAEAFF. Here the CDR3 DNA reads TGTGCCAGTAGTATCGGGAGGGAGCCGAGGGCTGAAGCTTTCTTT. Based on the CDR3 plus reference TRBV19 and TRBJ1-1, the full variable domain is DGGITQSPKYLFRKEGQNVTLSCEQNLNHDAMYWYRQDPGQGLRLIYYSQIVNDFQKGDIAEGYSVSREKKESFPLTVTSAQKNPTAFYLCASSIGREPRAEAFFGQGTRLTVV.

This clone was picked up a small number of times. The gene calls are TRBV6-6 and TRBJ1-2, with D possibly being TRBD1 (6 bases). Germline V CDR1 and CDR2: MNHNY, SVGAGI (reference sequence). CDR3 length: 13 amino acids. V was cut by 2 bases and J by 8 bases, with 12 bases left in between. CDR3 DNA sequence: TGTGCCAGCAGTTACCCGGGACAAGGGGGCTACACCTTC. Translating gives CASSYPGQGGYTF.

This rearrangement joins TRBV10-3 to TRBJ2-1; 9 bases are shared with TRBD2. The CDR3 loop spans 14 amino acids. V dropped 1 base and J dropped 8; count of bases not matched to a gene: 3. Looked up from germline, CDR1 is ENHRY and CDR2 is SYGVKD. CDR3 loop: CAISELAGVDEQFF. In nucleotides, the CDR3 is TGTGCCATCAGTGAGTTAGCGGGGGTCGATGAGCAGTTCTTC.

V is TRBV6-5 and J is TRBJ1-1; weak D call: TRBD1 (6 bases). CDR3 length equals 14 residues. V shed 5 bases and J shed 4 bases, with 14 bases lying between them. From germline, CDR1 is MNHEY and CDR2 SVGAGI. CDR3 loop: CASSTGSLVTEAFF. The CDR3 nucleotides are TGTGCCAGCAGTACAGGGAGTTTGGTCACTGAAGCTTTCTTT.

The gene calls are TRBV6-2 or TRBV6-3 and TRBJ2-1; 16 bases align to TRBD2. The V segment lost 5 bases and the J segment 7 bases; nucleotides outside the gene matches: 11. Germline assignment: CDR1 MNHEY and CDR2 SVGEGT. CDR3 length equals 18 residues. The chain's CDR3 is CASSNPGLAGGLRNEQFF. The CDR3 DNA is TGTGCCAGCAGTAACCCGGGACTAGCGGGGGGGTTGAGAAATGAGCAGTTCTTC.